The text below deals with one TCR beta chain. Its antigen remains unidentified. Looked up from germline, CDR1 is KGHSH and CDR2 is LQKENI. The CDR3 spans 14 residues. V was clipped by 0 bases and J by 1 base, with 6 bases between them. The data were taken from a study of a mutant IDH1 vaccine in newly diagnosed glioma. The data were produced by immunoSEQ multiplex PCR, yet TCRdb's version contains in-frame clones alone and is incomplete. The sample holds about 42,000 clones, approximately 85% seen once. The time point is: week 5, during vaccination. Doses consisted of 300 ug of mutant IDH1 20-mer peptide each, paired with topical imiquimod.

This sequence originates from a man aged 35 to 55 with glioma. The sample was PBMCs, taken from a glioma patient whose treatment included an IDH1 peptide vaccine. V usage is TRBV18 and J usage is TRBJ2-5; D is perhaps TRBD2 (5 bases). CDR3 sequence: CASSPPGVQETQYF. CDR3 DNA sequence: TGTGCCAGCTCACCACCCGGGGTCCAAGAGACCCAGTACTTC.